The T cell receptor (beta chain) under discussion was sequenced for a study of Graves' ophthalmopathy and Graves' hyperthyroidism. This CDR3 has 17 amino acids. V lost 0 bases, J lost 6 bases, and 18 bases lay in between. Looked up from germline, CDR1 is SGHTA and CDR2 is FQGNSA. For this clonotype: Antigen unknown.

For repertoire sequencing, the TCR beta CDR3 regions were amplified from RNA transcripts. First-round RT-PCR with HTBI primers preceded a second-round multiplex PCR. MiXCR, run by TCRdb on the multiplex PCR reads, gives a single entry per CDR3 protein. This table holds 900,000 to 1,200,000 distinct CDR3 sequences, 35% to 40% found once. Newly diagnosed, the hyperthyroidism patients had under 2 months' duration and were aged 18 to 65. General study points: Sensitivity of roughly 88% and specificity of about 81% were achieved when a 13-signature model separated ophthalmopathy from stable hyperthyroidism. The model predicted progression of ophthalmopathy with a sensitivity of approximately 68%, and its specificity was 72.22%. In blood appeared most of the expanded thyroid clonotypes whose frequency exceeded 0.001.

This sequence joins TRBV7-2 and TRBJ1-5; D gene uncertain. The source is an adult man with Graves' hyperthyroidism. The sequencing sample was made of peripheral blood or thyroid tissue (not recorded which). CDR3 DNA sequence: TGTGCCAGCAGCTTAGCGCTTTTGGTGGGGTCGGGTCAGCCCCAGCATTTT. Translating gives CASSLALLVGSGQPQHF.